The next 8 T cell receptor beta chains were all read from a single sample in a study of blood T cells in healthy people across ages. Together with a sample-barcoded 5' primer, a J-beta primer mix was included in a second PCR lasting about 7 to 11 cycles. TCRdb used MiXCR to reprocess the 5' RACE reads, holding one entry per CDR3 protein. The sample includes around 1.7 million distinct CDR3 sequences, roughly 30% of them seen just once. Material: blood. These receptors originate from a woman aged 30 to 39 in good health.

This clonotype was detected ten times or more. Compared with germline, one end of the junction differs, possibly owing to a read error. The chain carries TRBV7-8 and TRBJ2-7, with 9 bases aligning to TRBD2. The CDR3 sequence is 15 residues long. Germline V CDR1 and CDR2: SGHVS, FQNEAQ. The CDR3 here is CASSLALAGSYEQYF. The CDR3 DNA follows: TGCGCCAGCAGCTTGGCACTAGCGGGTTCCTACGAGCAGTACTTC. The full variable domain, completed using reference TRBV7-8 and TRBJ2-7, is GAGVSQSPRYKVAKRGQDVALRCDPISGHVSLFWYQQALGQGPEFLTYFQNEAQLDKSGLPSDRFFAERPEGSVSTLKIQRTQQEDSAVYLCASSLALAGSYEQYFGPGTRLTVT.

The chain has TRBV29-1 and TRBJ1-1, with D tentatively TRBD1 (6 bases). V was shortened by 8 bases and J by 4 bases, with 26 bases between the two germline ends. Germline V CDR1 and CDR2: SQVTM, ANQGSEA. This CDR3 has 16 amino acids. CDR3 coding DNA: TGCAGCCTCAGGGGAGACACCGGTTGGAGGGGCACTGAAGCTTTCTTT. Amino acids: CSLRGDTGWRGTEAFF.

The chain joins TRBV18 to TRBJ1-1, with no clear D. CDR1 is KGHSH and CDR2 is LQKENI in the germline V gene. V lost 7 bases and J lost 3, with 15 bases in between. The CDR3 loop spans 14 amino acids. CDR3 nucleotide sequence: TGTGCCAGCTGTTATGGAGGCGGAGACACTGAAGCTTTCTTT. It is translated as CASCYGGGDTEAFF.

This clonotype occurred many times. At one end the junction does not follow the germline gene, possibly because of a read error. This sequence joins TRBV7-2 and TRBJ2-7; TRBD1 aligns across 12 bases. Germline assignment: CDR1 SGHTA and CDR2 FQGNSA. The CDR3 totals 15 residues. CDR3 nucleotide sequence: TGCGCCAGCAGCTTGGGGACAGGGGGCCTCTACGAGCAGTACTTC. As protein: CASSLGTGGLYEQYF. Complete variable domain (other parts from reference TRBV7-2 and TRBJ2-7): GAGVSQSPSNKVTEKGKDVELRCDPISGHTALYWYRQSLGQGLEFLIYFQGNSAPDKSGLPSDRFSAERTGGSVSTLTIQRTQQEDSAVYLCASSLGTGGLYEQYFGPGTRLTVT.

In nucleotides, the CDR3 is TGCAGCGTAGTCGACAGGGATCACCAAGAGACCCAGTACTTC. As protein: CSVVDRDHQETQYF. This rearrangement joins TRBV29-1 to TRBJ2-5; 7 bases are a match to TRBD1. The CDR3 spans 14 residues. Germline CDR1 and CDR2: SQVTM and ANQGSEA. The V and J ends lost 6 bases and 0 bases, in that order; junction bases with no gene match: 7.

This chain links TRBV6-5 with TRBJ2-3, with 11 positions matching TRBD1. The V gene end was trimmed by 6 bases and the J gene end by 9 bases; junction bases not matched to a gene: 11. The CDR3 consists of 15 residues. Germline V CDR1 and CDR2: MNHEY, SVGAGI. The CDR3 protein is CASSYRDRGVGTQYF. CDR3 nucleotide sequence: TGTGCCAGCAGCTACCGGGACAGGGGGGTTGGGACGCAGTATTTT.

This clonotype was detected a few times. The chain uses TRBV4-1 and TRBJ1-5; D uncertain. The CDR3 extends over 13 amino acids. Germline V CDR1 and CDR2: MGHRA, YSYEKL. Trimming shortened V by 1 base and J by 5 bases, and 6 bases separated the two germline ends. CDR3 sequence: CASSQASHQPQHF. CDR3 coding DNA: TGCGCCAGCAGCCAAGCGAGTCATCAGCCCCAGCATTTT.

For this clonotype: The junction departs from the called germline gene at one end, perhaps through a read error. The chain couples TRBV9 to TRBJ1-2, with 7 bases lining up with TRBD1. The CDR3 spans 15 residues. Germline V gene data show CDR1 as SGDLS and CDR2 as YYNGEE. This CDR3 is CAGSISTGSFNGYTF. The CDR3, as DNA: TGTGCCGGCAGCATCTCGACAGGGAGTTTCAATGGCTACACCTTC.